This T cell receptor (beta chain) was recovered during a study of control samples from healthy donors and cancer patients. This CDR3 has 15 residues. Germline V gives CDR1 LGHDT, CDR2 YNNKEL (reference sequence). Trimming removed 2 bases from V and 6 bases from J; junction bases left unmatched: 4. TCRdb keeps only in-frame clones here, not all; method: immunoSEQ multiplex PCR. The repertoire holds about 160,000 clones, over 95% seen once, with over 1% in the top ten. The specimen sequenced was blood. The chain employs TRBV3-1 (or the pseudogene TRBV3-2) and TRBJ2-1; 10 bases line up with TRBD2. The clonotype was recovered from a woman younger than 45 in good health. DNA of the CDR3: TGTGCCAGCAGCCAACTAGCGGGGGTCTTCAATGAGCAGTTCTTC. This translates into CASSQLAGVFNEQFF.